These 27 T cell receptor beta chains came from one sample sequenced in a study of CD8 T cells in ankylosing spondylitis. TCRdb called the 5' RACE reads again in MiXCR, with one record for every CDR3 protein. The sample holds 85,000 to 90,000 distinct CDR3 sequences; around 27% are singletons and the top ten take over 50%. The material sequenced was blood, either unsorted or a sorted T cell fraction (not recorded which). The receptors come from a male donor with ankylosing spondylitis or in good health (not recorded which).

The chain carries TRBV7-2 and TRBJ2-7; D call uncertain. Trimming left V 5 bases short and J 0 bases short, with 8 bases between. CDR1 and CDR2 from the germline V gene are SGHTA and FQGNSA. This CDR3 has 13 residues. CDR3 nucleotides: TGTGCCAGCAGCCGTAATCCCTCCTACGAGCAGTACGTC. Amino acids: CASSRNPSYEQYV.

The J gene is TRBJ2-1, the V gene TRBV2; D uncertain. CDR1 is SNHLY and CDR2 is FYNNEI in the germline V gene. Trimming stripped 7 bases from V and 0 bases from J, with 10 bases between. The CDR3 length is 14 residues. The CDR3 nucleotides read TGTGCCAGCATTAAAGCTAGCTCCTACAATGAGCAGTTCTTC. The encoded protein is CASIKASSYNEQFF.

This clonotype was counted between two and nine times. The J gene is TRBJ2-1, the V gene TRBV11-2; 7 bases match TRBD1. Germline trimming cut 11 bases from V and 8 bases from J; bases unmatched to any gene: 12. The germline V gene encodes CDR1 SGHAT and CDR2 FQNNGV. CDR3 length: 13 amino acids. CDR3: CAGRQGGSDEQFF. CDR3 DNA: TGTGCCGGAAGACAGGGTGGGAGTGATGAGCAGTTCTTC.

This chain uses TRBV20-1 with TRBJ2-1; 11 bases align to TRBD2. This CDR3 comprises 15 residues. V lost 5 bases to trimming and J lost 6 bases; unmatched junction nucleotides: 9. Germline CDR1 is DFQATT and CDR2 is SNEGSKA (reference sequence). CDR3 protein: CSAGLLAGVVNEQFF. The CDR3 bases are TGCAGTGCTGGCTTACTAGCGGGAGTGGTCAATGAGCAGTTCTTC.

There are many counts of this clonotype. The rearrangement links TRBV20-1 to TRBJ2-3; 9 bases are shared with TRBD2. This CDR3 has 15 residues. CDR1 is DFQATT and CDR2 is SNEGSKA in the germline V gene (reference sequence). V dropped 3 bases and J dropped 2; count of bases not matched to a gene: 6. CDR3 DNA sequence: TGCAGTGCTAGCCGACTAGCGGAGGCCACAGATACGCAGTATTTT. Its translation is CSASRLAEATDTQYF.

The V and J genes are TRBV3-1 and TRBJ2-4; the D is unclear. Trimming removed 3 bases at V and 1 base at J, with 4 bases between. The CDR3 runs to 13 residues. The germline V gene has CDR1 LGHDT and CDR2 YNNKEL (reference sequence). The CDR3 nucleotides read TGTGCCAGCAGCCACGGGGCCAAAAACATTCAGTACTTC. This sequence encodes CASSHGAKNIQYF. Variable domain in full (rest from reference TRBV3-1 and TRBJ2-4): DTAVSQTPKYLVTQMGNDKSIKCEQNLGHDTMYWYKQDSKKFLKIMFSYNNKELIINETVPNRFSPKSPDKAHLNLHINSLELGDSAVYFCASSHGAKNIQYFGAGTRLSVL.

This chain joins TRBV20-1 and TRBJ1-4; 8 bases fit TRBD1. This CDR3 spans 17 amino acids. Germline assignment: CDR1 DFQATT and CDR2 SNEGSKA (reference sequence). V dropped 1 base and J dropped 5; count of bases not matched to a gene: 12. In DNA form, the CDR3 reads TGCAGTGCTAGAGTTGAGACAGGGGAAATATCGAATGAAAAACTGTTTTTT. It encodes CSARVETGEISNEKLFF.

CDR3 in amino acids: CSARGDYHSPLHF. The DNA of the CDR3 is TGCAGTGCTAGAGGCGACTACCATTCACCCCTCCACTTT. The chain couples TRBV20-1 to TRBJ1-6; no clear D gene. V was cut by 1 base and J by 8 bases, with 9 bases left in between. The CDR3 runs to 13 residues. Germline CDR1 DFQATT, CDR2 SNEGSKA (reference sequence).

This clonotype was detected a few times. The chain carries TRBV5-1 and TRBJ1-2; D is perhaps TRBD1 (6 bases). Germline V gene data show CDR1 as SGHRS and CDR2 as YFSETQ. The V end lost 4 bases, the J end lost 3 bases, and 13 bases lay between the germline ends. The length of the CDR3 is 14 residues. As DNA, the CDR3 is TGCGCCAGCAGCATCCCTCGACAGGACTATGGCTACACCTTC. This gives the protein CASSIPRQDYGYTF.

The rearrangement uses TRBV11-2 and TRBJ1-6; TRBD1 is a possible D gene (5 bases). The V gene lost 4 bases and the J gene lost 12 bases, with 16 bases spanning the gap. Germline CDR1 and CDR2: SGHAT and FQNNGV. The CDR3 has 14 residues. This CDR3 reads CASSYGTPTLPLHF. CDR3 DNA sequence: TGTGCCAGCAGCTACGGGACCCCAACCCTACCCCTCCACTTT.

This clonotype was seen a few times. This chain connects TRBV5-6 to TRBJ2-1; D gene ambiguous. CDR1 SGHDT and CDR2 YYEEEE come from the germline V gene. Trimming removed 2 bases at V and 4 bases at J, with 7 bases between. CDR3 length: 13 residues. The CDR3 sequence is CASSFILYNEQFF. CDR3 nucleotide sequence: TGTGCCAGCAGCTTTATTCTTTACAATGAGCAGTTCTTC.

This chain uses TRBV5-5 with TRBJ2-1; D possibly corresponds to TRBD2 (7 bases). CDR3 length: 15 residues. With 4 bases removed from V and 7 bases from J, the gap between germline ends came to 18 bases. Looked up from germline, CDR1 is SGHKS and CDR2 is YYEKEE (reference sequence). DNA for the CDR3: TGTGCCAGCAGCCCCCTGGGAGGGGGGGAGAATGAGCAGTTCTTC. Amino acids: CASSPLGGGENEQFF.

Notes on this clonotype: An end of the junction does not agree with germline; a read error may underlie this. The V gene is TRBV7-7, the J gene TRBJ2-3; D ambiguous. The CDR3 contains 14 residues. Germline values: CDR1 SSHAT, CDR2 FNYEAQ (reference sequence). CDR3 in DNA: TGTGCTAGCAGCTTTGATGGCCTCACAGATACGCAGTATTTT. Protein sequence: CASSFDGLTDTQYF.

The chain couples TRBV7-2 to TRBJ2-5; maybe TRBD1 (6 bases). This CDR3 contains 13 residues. Deletions cut 6 bases from V and 5 bases from J, with 13 bases between. In germline, CDR1 is SGHTA, CDR2 FQGNSA. CDR3 loop: CASRSGGPETQYF. The CDR3 DNA reads TGTGCCAGCAGGAGTGGGGGCCCTGAGACCCAGTACTTC.

In this sample, this clonotype turned up a few times. The chain links TRBV7-9 to TRBJ1-3; D is undetermined. V was pared by 5 bases and J by 2 bases, with 10 bases between. The CDR3 consists of 14 residues. CDR1 and CDR2 (germline): SEHNR, FQNEAQ (reference sequence). The CDR3 loop is CASSPSQPGNTIYF. Here the CDR3 DNA reads TGTGCCAGCAGCCCGTCCCAGCCTGGAAACACCATATATTTT.

Only a few counts were recorded for this clonotype. The rearrangement joins TRBV5-1 to TRBJ2-6; D ambiguous. This CDR3 is built from 16 residues. V gave up 0 bases and J gave up 0 bases, with 7 bases separating them. Germline V gene sequence: CDR1 SGHRS, CDR2 YFSETQ. Written as DNA, the CDR3 is TGCGCCAGCAGCTTGGGGGTGCTCTCTGGGGCCAACGTCCTGACTTTC. This encodes CASSLGVLSGANVLTF.

V and J are TRBV10-3 and TRBJ2-7; the match to TRBD2 covers 8 bases. The V segment lost 8 bases and the J segment 3 bases; nucleotides outside the gene matches: 9. The germline V gene has CDR1 ENHRY and CDR2 SYGVKD. The CDR3 spans 14 residues. CDR3 residues: CAIGTGTRLYEQYF. The CDR3 nucleotides are TGTGCCATCGGTACCGGGACTAGACTCTACGAGCAGTACTTC.

This clonotype was seen a handful of times. This chain joins TRBV7-3 and TRBJ1-2; D call uncertain. The CDR3 has 14 amino acids. Germline CDR1 SGHTA, CDR2 FQGTGA. The V and J ends lost 1 base and 8 bases respectively, with 14 bases between them. The CDR3 DNA reads as TGTGCCAGCAGCTTAAATCCCCCCGGAGGAGGCTACACCTTC. Translating gives CASSLNPPGGGYTF.

The chain combines TRBV29-1 with TRBJ1-4; 9 nucleotides line up with TRBD1. Germline loops: CDR1 SQVTM, CDR2 ANQGSEA. The CDR3 totals 15 residues. J was trimmed by 7 bases and V by 6 bases; bases with no gene match: 12. CDR3 region: CSVSGNRGPGEKLFF. The CDR3 DNA follows: TGCAGCGTCTCAGGGAACAGGGGGCCTGGTGAAAAACTGTTTTTT. Supplemented by reference TRBV29-1 and TRBJ1-4, the full variable domain reads SAVISQKPSRDICQRGTSLTIQCQVDSQVTMMFWYRQQPGQSLTLIATANQGSEATYESGFVIDKFPISRPNLTFSTLTVSNMSPEDSSIYLCSVSGNRGPGEKLFFGSGTQLSVL.

This clonotype was seen repeatedly, ten times or more. The rearrangement links TRBV5-1 to TRBJ1-1; TRBD1 matches 7 bases. The CDR3 is 14 amino acids. V shed 6 bases and J 5 bases; nucleotides not matched to a gene: 10. Germline V gives CDR1 SGHRS, CDR2 YFSETQ. Here the CDR3 DNA reads TGCGCCAGCAAATTACAGGGGAGCAGTACTGAAGCTTTCTTT. Translation: CASKLQGSSTEAFF. Filled out from reference TRBV5-1 and TRBJ1-1, the complete variable domain reads KAGVTQTPRYLIKTRGQQVTLSCSPISGHRSVSWYQQTPGQGLQFLFEYFSETQRNKGNFPGRFSGRQFSNSRSEMNVSTLELGDSALYLCASKLQGSSTEAFFGQGTRLTVV.

V is TRBV5-1 and J is TRBJ2-5; 9 bases match TRBD1. The junction had 6 bases not matched to a gene; V was cut back by 4 bases and J by 2 bases. CDR1 and CDR2 from the germline V gene are SGHRS and YFSETQ. This CDR3 is built from 15 residues. CDR3: CASSRTGAIQETQYF. The CDR3 coding sequence is TGCGCCAGCAGCCGGACAGGGGCAATACAAGAGACCCAGTACTTC.

This clonotype was observed a few times. In DNA, the CDR3 is TGCGCCAGCAGCTGGACGGCCACTGAAGCTTTCTTT. Protein product: CASSWTATEAFF. The chain combines TRBV5-1 with TRBJ1-1; D is unresolved. The germline V gene has CDR1 SGHRS and CDR2 YFSETQ. The CDR3 is made up of 12 amino acids. Trimming cost V 3 bases and J 4 bases, with 7 bases left between them.

Only a few counts were recorded for this clonotype. The rearrangement links TRBV6-5 to TRBJ1-1, with D maybe TRBD1 (5 bases). This CDR3 contains 13 residues. Looked up from germline, CDR1 is MNHEY and CDR2 is SVGAGI. Trimming took off 0 bases at V and 5 bases at J, with 7 bases between the two ends. CDR3 loop: CASSYSEGTEAFF. The CDR3 nucleotides read TGTGCCAGCAGTTACTCGGAGGGGACTGAAGCTTTCTTT.

Note on this clonotype: An end of the junction does not agree with germline; a read error may underlie this. Here the CDR3 reads CPSSLDGMEGYTF. The CDR3 nucleotides are TGTCCCAGCAGCTTAGATGGTATGGAAGGCTACACCTTC. The chain recombines TRBV7-3 with TRBJ1-2; D is undetermined. This CDR3 is 13 amino acids long. CDR1 SGHTA and CDR2 FQGTGA come from the germline V gene.

The chain recombines TRBV20-1 with TRBJ2-7, with TRBD2 matching 14 bases. The V and J ends lost 5 bases and 4 bases, in that order; junction bases with no gene match: 1. This CDR3 is built from 13 residues. Germline V gene lookup returns CDR1 DFQATT and CDR2 SNEGSKA (reference sequence). The CDR3 DNA is TGCAGTGCTGGGACTAGCGGGAGTTACGAGCAGTACTTC. This codes for CSAGTSGSYEQYF.

V is TRBV20-1 and J is TRBJ2-6; D possibly corresponds to TRBD2 (6 bases). V lost 4 bases and J lost 0, with 10 bases in between. This CDR3 contains 15 residues. CDR1 and CDR2 (germline): DFQATT, SNEGSKA (reference sequence). The chain's CDR3 is CSAKGLHSGANVLTF. As DNA, the CDR3 is TGCAGTGCTAAGGGACTGCACTCTGGGGCCAACGTCCTGACTTTC.

This CDR3 is CASSFILPNTEAFF. CDR3 in DNA: TGTGCCAGCAGCTTTATACTCCCGAACACTGAAGCTTTCTTT. This rearrangement joins TRBV5-6 to TRBJ1-1; no firm D call. V lost 2 bases and J lost 1, with 9 bases in between. Germline CDR1 SGHDT, CDR2 YYEEEE. The CDR3 loop spans 14 amino acids. Full variable domain (remainder filled in from reference TRBV5-6 and TRBJ1-1): DAGVTQSPTHLIKTRGQQVTLRCSPKSGHDTVSWYQQALGQGPQFIFQYYEEEERQRGNFPDRFSGHQFPNYSSELNVNALLLGDSALYLCASSFILPNTEAFFGQGTRLTVV.